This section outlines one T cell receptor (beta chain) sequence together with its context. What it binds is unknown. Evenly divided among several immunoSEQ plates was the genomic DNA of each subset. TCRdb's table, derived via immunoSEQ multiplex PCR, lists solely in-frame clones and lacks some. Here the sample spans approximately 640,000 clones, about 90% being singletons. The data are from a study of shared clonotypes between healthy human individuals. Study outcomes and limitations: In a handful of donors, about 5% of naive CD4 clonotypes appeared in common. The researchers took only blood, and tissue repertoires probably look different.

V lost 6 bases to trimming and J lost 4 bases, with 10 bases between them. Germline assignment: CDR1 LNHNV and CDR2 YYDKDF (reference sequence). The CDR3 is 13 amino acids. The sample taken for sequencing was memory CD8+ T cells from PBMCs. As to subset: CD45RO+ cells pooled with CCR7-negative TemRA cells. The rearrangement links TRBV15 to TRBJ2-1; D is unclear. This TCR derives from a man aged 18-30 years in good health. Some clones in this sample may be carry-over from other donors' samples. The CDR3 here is CATRGRGYNEQFF. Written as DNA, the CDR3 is TGTGCCACCAGGGGAAGAGGTTACAATGAGCAGTTCTTC. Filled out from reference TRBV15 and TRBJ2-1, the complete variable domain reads DAMVIQNPRYQVTQFGKPVTLSCSQTLNHNVMYWYQQKSSQAPKLLFHYYDKDFNNEADTPDNFQSRRPNTSFCFLDIRSPGLGDTAMYLCATRGRGYNEQFFGPGTRLTVL.